A single sample is the source of the 27 T cell receptor beta chains below, sequenced in a study of blood T cell repertoires in COVID-19. Profiled with immunoSEQ multiplex PCR; TCRdb holds only in-frame clones, not every one. This sample yields over 200,000 clones, of which 75% to 90% are seen a single time; under 3% belongs to the top ten. What was sequenced was peripheral blood. Source of these receptors: a woman in her sixties or seventies with active or convalescent COVID-19.

This chain joins TRBV29-1 and TRBJ2-1; 7 bases match TRBD2. CDR1 is SQVTM and CDR2 is ANQGSEA in the germline V gene. V shed 1 base and J 3 bases; nucleotides not matched to a gene: 9. The CDR3 is made up of 16 amino acids. CDR3 coding DNA: TGCAGCGTTGAAGGGTTTGGCGGGAGCGTCTACAATGAGCAGTTCTTC. Its protein is CSVEGFGGSVYNEQFF.

This clone was seen more than once but under ten times. The chain combines TRBV19 with TRBJ2-5; weak D call: TRBD1 (6 bases). V was shortened by 5 bases and J by 3 bases, with 22 bases between the two germline ends. The germline V gene encodes CDR1 LNHDA and CDR2 SQIVND (reference sequence). The CDR3 is made up of 17 amino acids. The CDR3 sequence: CASSPPNGRGREETQYF. The DNA for the CDR3 is TGTGCCAGTAGTCCACCCAACGGCAGGGGTCGGGAAGAGACCCAGTACTTC.

This sequence joins TRBV5-6 and TRBJ1-2; 7 bases are a match to TRBD1. The CDR3 contains 13 residues. The V segment lost 3 bases and the J segment 4 bases; nucleotides outside the gene matches: 3. Germline V CDR1 and CDR2: SGHDT, YYEEEE. In DNA, the CDR3 is TGTGCCAGCAGCTCGACAGGGTCCTATGGCTACACCTTC. Encoded protein: CASSSTGSYGYTF.

The V call is TRBV19, the J call TRBJ1-2; 12 nucleotides match TRBD1. The CDR3 consists of 14 residues. Germline loops: CDR1 LNHDA, CDR2 SQIVND (reference sequence). The trim removed 4 bases at V and 5 bases at J, leaving 2 bases unmatched. CDR3 nucleotide sequence: TGTGCCAGTAGTACGGGACAGGGGGCGTATGGCTACACCTTC. This encodes CASSTGQGAYGYTF. Full variable domain (missing parts from reference TRBV19 and TRBJ1-2): DGGITQSPKYLFRKEGQNVTLSCEQNLNHDAMYWYRQDPGQGLRLIYYSQIVNDFQKGDIAEGYSVSREKKESFPLTVTSAQKNPTAFYLCASSTGQGAYGYTFGSGTRLTVV.

The rearrangement joins TRBV7-2 to TRBJ2-4; a weak D match, TRBD1 (6 bases). The CDR3 length is 14 residues. CDR1 and CDR2 (germline): SGHTA, FQGNSA. Trimming shortened V by 1 base and J by 7 bases, and 11 bases separated the two germline ends. CDR3 sequence (DNA): TGTGCCAGCAGCTTAGTTGGGGGCCGGAACATTCAGTACTTC. Translated: CASSLVGGRNIQYF.

The chain joins TRBV19 to TRBJ2-2; 9 nucleotides align to TRBD1. V dropped 8 bases and J dropped 6; count of bases not matched to a gene: 10. The germline gives CDR1 LNHDA, CDR2 SQIVND (reference sequence). This CDR3 has 15 amino acids. CDR3 residues: CASPPGQGRPGELFF. CDR3 in DNA: TGTGCCAGTCCCCCGGGACAGGGTCGTCCCGGGGAGCTGTTTTTT. The whole variable domain, filled in from reference TRBV19 and TRBJ2-2, reads DGGITQSPKYLFRKEGQNVTLSCEQNLNHDAMYWYRQDPGQGLRLIYYSQIVNDFQKGDIAEGYSVSREKKESFPLTVTSAQKNPTAFYLCASPPGQGRPGELFFGEGSRLTVL.

The rearrangement joins TRBV11-2 to TRBJ1-1; D unclear. The CDR3 totals 14 residues. Germline V CDR1 and CDR2: SGHAT, FQNNGV. V lost 3 bases and J 4 bases, leaving 12 bases between the germline ends. The CDR3 sequence is CASSFSRSGTEAFF. Written as DNA, the CDR3 is TGTGCCAGCAGCTTTTCCAGGTCTGGCACTGAAGCTTTCTTT.

CDR3 in amino acids: CAWSSPTGTGGKQYF. The CDR3 bases are TGTGCCTGGAGTTCGCCTACCGGGACAGGGGGCAAGCAGTACTTC. This chain links TRBV30 with TRBJ2-7; TRBD1 matches at 12 bases. Germline CDR1 and CDR2: GTSNPN and SVGIG (reference sequence). The CDR3 runs to 15 residues. The J segment lost 8 bases and the V segment lost 2 bases, leaving 10 bases of the junction unmatched.

This clone was observed a few times. The rearrangement joins TRBV4-1 to TRBJ1-4, with 10 bases aligning to TRBD1. Germline CDR1 and CDR2: MGHRA and YSYEKL. This CDR3 spans 16 amino acids. Losses at the gene ends were 2 bases for V and 8 bases for J; bases not matched to a gene: 8. In DNA form, the CDR3 reads TGCGCCAGCAGCCAACCATGGGACAGGGGAAACGAAAAACTGTTTTTT. It translates to CASSQPWDRGNEKLFF.

J is TRBJ2-1 and V is TRBV27, with 9 positions matching TRBD1. Germline trimming cut 7 bases from V and 8 bases from J; bases unmatched to any gene: 15. The V gene's germline CDR1 is MNHEY and CDR2 SMNVEV (reference sequence). The CDR3 covers 16 residues. The CDR3 reads CASTISTGGVRYEQFF. CDR3 DNA: TGTGCCAGCACCATCTCTACAGGGGGCGTAAGATATGAGCAGTTCTTC.

The V gene is TRBV5-1, the J gene TRBJ2-5; 7 nucleotides agree with TRBD1. This CDR3 is 17 amino acids long. From germline, CDR1 is SGHRS and CDR2 YFSETQ. J was trimmed by 2 bases and V by 4 bases; bases with no gene match: 14. CDR3 loop: CASSAEGSARGQETQYF. CDR3 in DNA: TGCGCCAGCAGCGCTGAGGGTAGCGCCAGGGGGCAAGAGACCCAGTACTTC.

The chain recombines TRBV3-1 (or the pseudogene TRBV3-2) with TRBJ2-2; 11 bases map to TRBD2. The junction had 7 bases not matched to a gene; V was cut back by 5 bases and J by 5 bases. CDR3 length equals 16 residues. From germline, CDR1 is LGHDT and CDR2 YNNKEL (reference sequence). This CDR3 reads CASSAGTSGKTGELFF. The CDR3 DNA sequence: TGTGCCAGCAGCGCCGGGACTAGCGGAAAGACCGGGGAGCTGTTTTTT.

The J gene is TRBJ2-1, the V gene TRBV7-3, with 9 bases lining up with TRBD1. V dropped 1 base and J dropped 3; count of bases not matched to a gene: 4. The CDR3 extends over 16 amino acids. Germline V gene data show CDR1 as SGHTA and CDR2 as FQGTGA. For the CDR3, the DNA is TGTGCCAGCAGCTTAATGGGACAGGGATTCTACAATGAGCAGTTCTTC. It encodes CASSLMGQGFYNEQFF. Full variable domain (rest looked up from reference TRBV7-3 and TRBJ2-1): GAGVSQTPSNKVTEKGKYVELRCDPISGHTALYWYRQSLGQGPEFLIYFQGTGAADDSGLPNDRFFAVRPEGSVSTLKIQRTERGDSAVYLCASSLMGQGFYNEQFFGPGTRLTVL.

This chain joins TRBV24-1 and TRBJ2-3, with D unclear. The CDR3 covers 13 residues. Germline-derived CDR1 and CDR2 are KGHDR and SFDVKD. Trimming removed 5 bases from V and 2 bases from J, with 7 bases in between. In nucleotides, the CDR3 is TGTGCCACCAGTGTATCTTCCACAGATACGCAGTATTTT. This sequence encodes CATSVSSTDTQYF.

The genes are TRBV14 and TRBJ2-4; D unclear. V was cut by 0 bases and J by 6 bases, with 9 bases left in between. Per germline, CDR1 SGHDN and CDR2 FVKESK. The CDR3 runs to 14 residues. CDR3 sequence (DNA): TGTGCCAGCAGCCAAGATCTAGTCGTAAACATTCAGTACTTC. Its translation is CASSQDLVVNIQYF.

This chain links TRBV6-6 with TRBJ1-3, with 7 bases identical to TRBD1. V was clipped by 5 bases and J by 3 bases; unmatched bases: 7. CDR3 length equals 15 residues. Germline values: CDR1 MNHNY, CDR2 SVGAGI (reference sequence). The CDR3, as DNA: TGTGCCAGCAGTGATCAGGGGGTAGTTGGAAACACCATATATTTT. Translation gives CASSDQGVVGNTIYF.

DNA for the CDR3: TGTGCCAGCAGCCTCAAAGGAGTAGGAAAGCAGTACTTC. Translated, it gives CASSLKGVGKQYF. V and J are TRBV5-6 and TRBJ2-7; D unresolved. The germline V gene encodes CDR1 SGHDT and CDR2 YYEEEE. Trimming stripped 4 bases from V and 8 bases from J, with 16 bases between. The CDR3 is 13 residues long.

The chain links TRBV24-1 to TRBJ1-2, with D unclear. The CDR3 is 13 residues long. Germline loops: CDR1 KGHDR, CDR2 SFDVKD. Trimming removed 1 base at V and 8 bases at J, with 10 bases between. The CDR3 DNA sequence: TGTGCCACCAGTGATTTCAGAGGGCAAGGCTACACCTTC. Its protein product is CATSDFRGQGYTF.

This chain links TRBV7-9 with TRBJ1-5; D is perhaps TRBD1 (6 bases). Germline-derived CDR1 and CDR2 are SEHNR and FQNEAQ (reference sequence). The CDR3 covers 15 residues. V was shortened by 5 bases and J by 0 bases, with 11 bases between the two germline ends. This chain's CDR3 is CASSLGTLSNQPQHF. Here the CDR3 DNA reads TGTGCCAGCAGCCTAGGGACACTTAGCAATCAGCCCCAGCATTTT.

This clone has just a few counts. The same CDR3 can be traced to other DNA sequences in this sample. The genes are TRBV15 and TRBJ1-5; perhaps TRBD1 as D (6 bases). This CDR3 comprises 14 residues. CDR1 is LNHNV and CDR2 is YYDKDF in the germline V gene (reference sequence). Trimming shortened V by 0 bases and J by 6 bases, and 9 bases separated the two germline ends. The CDR3 reads CATSRDRGSQPQHF. The CDR3, as DNA: TGTGCCACCAGCAGAGACAGGGGTAGTCAGCCCCAGCATTTT.

This clone showed up just once. The chain combines TRBV18 with TRBJ2-3, with unresolved D. V shed 3 bases and J shed 1 base, with 5 bases lying between them. The germline V gene encodes CDR1 KGHSH and CDR2 LQKENI. The CDR3 has 13 amino acids. CDR3: CASSPPGTDTQYF. Here the CDR3 DNA reads TGTGCCAGCTCACCCCCAGGCACAGATACGCAGTATTTT.

In the case of this clone: At one boundary the junction diverges from the germline segment, which might be a read error. V usage is TRBV5-5 and J usage is TRBJ1-4; possibly TRBD1 for D (5 bases). CDR1 and CDR2 (germline): SGHKS, YYEKEE (reference sequence). CDR3 length equals 12 residues. The CDR3, as DNA: TGTGCCAGCAGCCCCGCCCTTGACAGTGAGGAGTTT. This gives the protein CASSPALDSEEF.

The gene calls are TRBV9 and TRBJ1-2, with 8 positions matching TRBD1. CDR1 SGDLS and CDR2 YYNGEE come from the germline V gene. The CDR3 loop spans 15 amino acids. Unmatched junction bases numbered 9, after V lost 0 bases and J lost 8 bases. The DNA for the CDR3 is TGTGCCAGCAGCGTAGAACAGGGGGAGTATGGAGGCTACACCTTC. This codes for CASSVEQGEYGGYTF.

This sequence joins TRBV19 and TRBJ2-5; TRBD2 might be the D (6 bases). This CDR3 contains 13 residues. In germline, CDR1 is LNHDA, CDR2 SQIVND (reference sequence). The V and J ends lost 5 bases and 1 base respectively, with 8 bases between them. The DNA for the CDR3 is TGTGCCAGTAGTCCGGGACTCCAAGAGACCCAGTACTTC. Amino acid sequence: CASSPGLQETQYF.

This chain uses TRBV25-1 with TRBJ2-5; 7 bases map to TRBD1. The J segment lost 5 bases and the V segment lost 6 bases, leaving 9 bases of the junction unmatched. The CDR3 extends over 14 amino acids. Looked up from germline, CDR1 is MGHDK and CDR2 is SYGVNS. The CDR3 nucleotides read TGTGCCAGCAGCTGGACAGGCGGCAGGGAGACCCAGTACTTC. This codes for CASSWTGGRETQYF.

The rearrangement uses TRBV5-4 and TRBJ2-7; 7 bases match TRBD1. Germline values: CDR1 SGHNT, CDR2 YYREEE (reference sequence). The CDR3 contains 15 residues. The V segment lost 3 bases and the J segment 8 bases; nucleotides outside the gene matches: 14. CDR3: CASSSGQTDMRKQYF. Written as DNA, the CDR3 is TGTGCCAGCAGCTCGGGACAGACGGACATGAGGAAGCAGTACTTC.

This chain's CDR3 is CAISEIKNTGELFF. The CDR3 nucleotides are TGTGCCATCAGTGAGATAAAGAACACCGGGGAGCTGTTTTTT. The chain couples TRBV10-3 to TRBJ2-2; D uncertain. With 2 bases removed from V and 1 base from J, the gap between germline ends came to 5 bases. This CDR3 region has 14 residues. Per the germline V gene, CDR1 is ENHRY and CDR2 is SYGVKD.